One sample yielded the 3 T cell receptor beta chains listed below, sequenced in a study of blood T cells in healthy people across ages. Then a second PCR, running roughly 7 to 11 cycles, was carried out with a sample-barcoded 5' primer and a J-beta primer mix. TCRdb reanalysed the 5' RACE reads using MiXCR and keeps one entry per CDR3 protein. The data show hundreds of thousands of distinct CDR3 sequences, roughly 64% seen once. Sequencing input: blood. The receptor source for this set is a man younger than 45 in good health.

As to this clonotype: Its ends do not fully match the called genes, so a read error is possible. The rearrangement links TRBV27 to TRBJ2-4, with D hard to call. The J call could be wrong; TRBJ2-7 is a better fit for the DNA end. The CDR3 covers 13 residues. Germline V gene data show CDR1 as MNHEY and CDR2 as SMNVEV (reference sequence). This chain's CDR3 is CASSVSSRREQYF. CDR3 nucleotide sequence: TGTGCCAGCAGTGTATCGTCCAGGCGCGAGCAGTACTTC.

This clonotype was picked up a small number of times. The rearrangement links TRBV28 to TRBJ2-4; the match to TRBD1 covers 7 bases. The germline CDR1 and CDR2 sequences are MDHEN and SYDVKM. V was clipped by 5 bases and J by 7 bases; unmatched bases: 8. This CDR3 has 14 amino acids. The CDR3 here is CASSPIDRVNIQYF. CDR3 coding DNA: TGTGCCAGCAGTCCGATCGACAGGGTGAACATTCAGTACTTC.

This clonotype was counted only a few times. V gene TRBV9 combines with J gene TRBJ1-2, with D perhaps TRBD1 (6 bases). The V gene's germline CDR1 is SGDLS and CDR2 YYNGEE. The CDR3 runs 14 residues. V lost 4 bases to trimming and J lost 2 bases, with 12 bases between them. The CDR3 DNA reads as TGTGCCAGCAGCACACCAGGGGCAAACTATGGCTACACCTTC. Amino acid sequence: CASSTPGANYGYTF.